Described below is a single T cell receptor (beta chain) sequence and its context. Using immunoSEQ multiplex PCR, the repertoire was profiled, and TCRdb retains in-frame clones only, with some absent. The sample holds tens of thousands of clones, almost 90% seen once. The sample comes from a study of OX40 agonist ivuxolimab in advanced cancers. Germline CDR1 reads SGHVS; CDR2 reads FNYEAQ. V dropped 4 bases and J dropped 1 base, with 9 bases sitting between them. The CDR3 extends over 14 amino acids. Specimen: CD4+ or CD8+ T cells sorted from blood, collected in a trial of the OX40 agonist ivuxolimab. The receptor was isolated from an adult with an advanced solid tumor such as melanoma, head and neck, liver or kidney cancer. This chain uses TRBV7-6 with TRBJ2-3; maybe TRBD2 (6 bases). The CDR3 here is CASSSSGGTDTQYF. In DNA form, the CDR3 reads TGTGCCAGCAGCTCATCGGGAGGCACAGATACGCAGTATTTT.